One and the same sample provided the 5 T cell receptor beta chains below, sequenced in a study of shared clonotypes between healthy human individuals. The repertoire was sequenced with immunoSEQ multiplex PCR; TCRdb's copy has only in-frame clones and lacks some. In the table there are about half a million clones, roughly 80% of which are singletons. Material: PBMCs. Receptors were obtained from a woman between 40 and 55 years old in good health. Some clones in this sample may be carry-over from other donors' samples.

This chain links TRBV5-5 with TRBJ1-1, with D possibly matching TRBD1 (5 bases). The germline CDR1 and CDR2 sequences are SGHKS and YYEKEE (reference sequence). Deletions cut 4 bases from V and 0 bases from J, with 13 bases between. This CDR3 has 15 residues. The CDR3, as DNA: TGTGCCAGCAGCCTTCAGGTCAGGGTGAACACTGAAGCTTTCTTT. Translation gives CASSLQVRVNTEAFF.

The V and J genes are TRBV7-3 and TRBJ2-7; 13 positions agree with TRBD2. The CDR3 sequence is 15 residues long. With V trimmed by 5 bases and J by 4 bases, 5 bases remained unmatched. Germline loops: CDR1 SGHTA, CDR2 FQGTGA. The CDR3 sequence: CASSRTSGSRYEQYF. For the CDR3, the DNA is TGTGCCAGCAGCCGGACTAGCGGGAGTCGATACGAGCAGTACTTC. The whole variable domain, filled in from reference TRBV7-3 and TRBJ2-7, reads GAGVSQTPSNKVTEKGKYVELRCDPISGHTALYWYRQSLGQGPEFLIYFQGTGAADDSGLPNDRFFAVRPEGSVSTLKIQRTERGDSAVYLCASSRTSGSRYEQYFGPGTRLTVT.

The chain joins TRBV5-5 to TRBJ2-5, with 8 positions matching TRBD2. Germline V CDR1 and CDR2: SGHKS, YYEKEE (reference sequence). V dropped 0 bases and J dropped 5; count of bases not matched to a gene: 9. CDR3 length: 16 residues. As DNA, the CDR3 is TGTGCCAGCAGCTTGGGCGGGGGGATCCATGCGGAGACCCAGTACTTC. Residues: CASSLGGGIHAETQYF.

This clone was counted between two and nine times. The chain links TRBV28 to TRBJ2-5; 7 nucleotides match TRBD1. This CDR3 contains 15 residues. Trimming at V came to 5 bases and at J to 4 bases, leaving 10 bases not matched to a gene. The germline gives CDR1 MDHEN, CDR2 SYDVKM. Here the CDR3 reads CASSPDRDSGETQYF. CDR3 sequence (DNA): TGTGCCAGCAGTCCCGACAGGGATTCGGGAGAGACCCAGTACTTC.

The chain has TRBV28 and TRBJ2-7; TRBD1 agrees at 7 bases. With 6 bases clipped from V and 6 bases from J, the junction kept 5 bases outside the gene matches. The CDR3 has 12 residues. CDR1 MDHEN and CDR2 SYDVKM come from the germline V gene. As DNA, the CDR3 is TGTGCCAGCAGCCAGGGGGTTCTCGAGCAGTACTTC. The encoded protein is CASSQGVLEQYF.